A selection of T cell receptor beta chains follows, all from one sample in a study of blood T cells in healthy people across ages. Via MiXCR, TCRdb re-called the 5' RACE reads, giving one row per CDR3 protein. The repertoire includes about 380,000 distinct CDR3 sequences, over 45% of them detected once, and about 54% sits in the top ten. The sample comprised blood. The receptor source for this set is a man aged 60 to 69 in good health. The CDR3 runs from the conserved cysteine through the conserved F or W. D genes are given only for firm matches. Clone size is given for some rows only: seen once, a few or many times, or a class if the clone is expanded.

J gene | D gene | clone size | V gene | CDR3 DNA | CDR3 protein
TRBJ2-3 | TRBD2 | few | TRBV11-1 | TGTGCCAGCAGCACGCTTAGCGGGGGGACTCCAGATACGCAGTATTTT | CASSTLSGGTPDTQYF
TRBJ1-6 | - | - | TRBV6-1 | TGTGCCAGCGCCCAGTCAGCCCAAGGCTCCTATAATTCACCCCTCCACTTT | CASAQSAQGSYNSPLHF
TRBJ2-5 | TRBD1 | few | TRBV12-3/TRBV12-4 | TGTGCCAGCAGCGACAACAGGGGGCGTCCAGAGACCCAGTACTTC | CASSDNRGRPETQYF
TRBJ2-7 | TRBD1 | - | TRBV5-1 | TGCGCCAGCAGGCTACCCAATATGACAGGGGCCTACTACGAGCAGTACTTC | CASRLPNMTGAYYEQYF
TRBJ2-2 | - | few | TRBV19 | TGTGCCAGTAGTCTGAGAGGGGATAACACCGGGGAGCTGTTTTTT | CASSLRGDNTGELFF
TRBJ1-2 | - | - | TRBV6-1 | TGTGCCAGCATCGGGAGGCTGTCTAACTATGGCTACACCTTC | CASIGRLSNYGYTF
TRBJ2-1 | - | - | TRBV29-1 | TGCAACGTTGAGGGGGGCGGTTCCTACAATGAGCAGTTCTTC | CNVEGGGSYNEQFF
TRBJ1-5 | - | - | TRBV30 | TGTGCCTGGAGTGATCGGAGACAGGCGAGCCAGCCCCAGCATTTT | CAWSDRRQASQPQHF
TRBJ1-1 | - | - | TRBV14 | TGTGCCAGCAAGACCGAGGGGCCGAACACTGAAGCTTTCTTT | CASKTEGPNTEAFF
TRBJ2-7 | - | - | TRBV5-6 | TGTGCCAGCAGCTTCGGGCAGCGAAACGAGCAGTACTTC | CASSFGQRNEQYF
TRBJ1-5 | - | - | TRBV27 | TGTGCCAGCAGTGAAGCCGGCTTGGTCAATCAGCCCCAGCATTTT | CASSEAGLVNQPQHF
TRBJ2-3 | TRBD2 | many | TRBV29-1 | TGCAGCGGCAGAGCTAGCGGGAGTTGGGATACGCAGTATTTT | CSGRASGSWDTQYF
TRBJ2-5 | - | - | TRBV4-3 | TGCGCCAGCAGCCAGGACGGGCCCGGGGGAGAGACCCAGTACTTC | CASSQDGPGGETQYF
TRBJ2-5 | - | few | TRBV6-6 | TGTGCCAGCAGTTACGGTACAGGGCAAGAGACCCAGTACTTC | CASSYGTGQETQYF
TRBJ2-2 | TRBD2 | few | TRBV24-1 | TGTGCCACCAGTGATCCTAGCGGGGACGGCGGGGAGCTGTTTTTT | CATSDPSGDGGELFF
TRBJ2-4 | - | once | TRBV5-6 | TGTGCCAGCAGCATGGCCTGGGCGGAGGAGCAGTACTTC | CASSMAWAEEQYF
TRBJ2-7 | TRBD2 | - | TRBV5-1 | TGCGCCAGCGGCTTCGGCGGGGGGTTATCCTACAATGAGCAGTACTTC | CASGFGGGLSYNEQYF
TRBJ2-7 | TRBD2 | - | TRBV28 | TGTGCCAGCAGTCCCGGGACTAGCGGGACCGTGGGTTACGAGCAGTACTTC | CASSPGTSGTVGYEQYF
TRBJ1-1 | TRBD1 | - | TRBV20-1 | TGCAGTGCTAGAGAGACAGGGGTGCGGAACACTGAAGCTTTCTTT | CSARETGVRNTEAFF
TRBJ2-5 | - | few | TRBV4-2 | TGTGCCAGCAGCCCCAGGGAACTAGCTATGGAGACCCAGTACTTC | CASSPRELAMETQYF
TRBJ2-5 | - | - | TRBV6-2/TRBV6-3 | TGTGCCAGCAACGACAGGTTCGGAGAGACCCAGTACTTC | CASNDRFGETQYF
TRBJ2-7 | - | - | TRBV6-5 | TGTGCCAGCAGAAAGAGCGGCGGTTACAATGAGCAGTACTTC | CASRKSGGYNEQYF
TRBJ2-7 | - | - | TRBV20-1 | TGCAGTGCTCCCAAAGCGGCAGGGCTCGACTACGAGCAGTACTTC | CSAPKAAGLDYEQYF
TRBJ1-2 | TRBD1 | - | TRBV29-1 | TGCAGCGGATCCGAGTCAGGGGGCGCGTTCGGCTACACCTTC | CSGSESGGAFGYTF
TRBJ1-4 | - | - | TRBV25-1 | TGTGCCAGCAGACCCAGTCACGGAAGGGGTGAAAAACTGTTTTTT | CASRPSHGRGEKLFF
TRBJ2-3 | - | many | TRBV4-2 | TGTGCCAGCAGCCGAAAGGCAGGGCAGGGAGGAGATACGCAGTATTTT | CASSRKAGQGGDTQYF
TRBJ1-1 | - | - | TRBV3-1 | TGTGCCAGCAGCCAATCGAGCACTGAAGCTTTCTTT | CASSQSSTEAFF
TRBJ2-5 | TRBD1 | few | TRBV4-3 | TGCGCCAGCAGCCAGTCCGCGACAGGGGGCGGAGAGACCCAGTACTTC | CASSQSATGGGETQYF
TRBJ2-5 | - | - | TRBV29-1 | TGCAGCGTTGAAGCTCGGGGATTCGGAGAGACCCAGTACTTC | CSVEARGFGETQYF
TRBJ2-7 | - | few | TRBV30 | TGTGCCTGGAGTAACACAGGGTGGGGGGACGAGCAGTACTTC | CAWSNTGWGDEQYF
TRBJ2-1 | - | - | TRBV29-1 | TGCAGCGTTGAAGATGGTGGGGCCAAGCAGTTCTTC | CSVEDGGAKQFF